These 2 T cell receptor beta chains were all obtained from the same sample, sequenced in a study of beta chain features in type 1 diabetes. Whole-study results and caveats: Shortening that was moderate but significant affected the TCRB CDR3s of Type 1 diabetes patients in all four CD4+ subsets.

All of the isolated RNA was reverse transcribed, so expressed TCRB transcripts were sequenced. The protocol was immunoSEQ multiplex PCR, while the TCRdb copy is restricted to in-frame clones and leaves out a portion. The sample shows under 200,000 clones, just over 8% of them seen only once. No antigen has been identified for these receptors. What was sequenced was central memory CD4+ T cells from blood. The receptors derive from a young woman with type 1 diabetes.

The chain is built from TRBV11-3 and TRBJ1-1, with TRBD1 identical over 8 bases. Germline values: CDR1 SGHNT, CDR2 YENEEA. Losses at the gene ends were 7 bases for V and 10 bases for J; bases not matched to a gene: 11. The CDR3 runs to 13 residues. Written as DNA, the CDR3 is TGTGCCAGCACCTATACGACAGGGGTCGGAGCTTTCTTT. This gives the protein CASTYTTGVGAFF.

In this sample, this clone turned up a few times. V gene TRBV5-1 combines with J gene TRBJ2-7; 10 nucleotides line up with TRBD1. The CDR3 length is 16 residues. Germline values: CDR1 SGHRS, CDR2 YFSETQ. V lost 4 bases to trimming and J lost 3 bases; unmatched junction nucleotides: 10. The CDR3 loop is CASSLTSGTGVYEQYF. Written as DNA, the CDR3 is TGCGCCAGCAGCCTCACCTCCGGGACAGGGGTCTACGAGCAGTACTTC.